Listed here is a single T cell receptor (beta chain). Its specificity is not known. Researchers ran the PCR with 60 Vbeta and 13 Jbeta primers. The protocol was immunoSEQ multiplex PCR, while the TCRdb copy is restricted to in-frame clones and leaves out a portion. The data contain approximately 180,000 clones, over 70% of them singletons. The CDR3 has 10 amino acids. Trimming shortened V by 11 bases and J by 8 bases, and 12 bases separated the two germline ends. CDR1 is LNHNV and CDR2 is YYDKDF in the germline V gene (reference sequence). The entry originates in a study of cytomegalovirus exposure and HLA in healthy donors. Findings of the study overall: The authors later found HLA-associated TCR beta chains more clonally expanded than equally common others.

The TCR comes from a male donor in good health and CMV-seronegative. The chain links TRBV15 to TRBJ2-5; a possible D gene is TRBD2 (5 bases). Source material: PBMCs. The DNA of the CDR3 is TGTGCCCACCCCACGGGAACCCAGTACTTC. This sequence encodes CAHPTGTQYF.